This TCR beta chain derives from a study of T cells in Graves' hyperthyroidism and ophthalmopathy (dated by TCRdb to about 2019). At the level of the whole study: Peripheral blood samples were taken at the time of initial diagnosis, prior to any treatment. The paper describes TCR Vbeta CDR3 sequencing of 135 peripheral blood samples, made up of under 50 ophthalmopathy patients, over 70 hyperthyroidism patients and roughly 17 progressor patients. A discovery cohort of about a hundred patients, roughly 43 with Graves' ophthalmopathy and about 58 with stable Graves' hyperthyroidism, was used to find distinguishing TCR V-J signatures. The approximately 100 discovery patients were divided at random into training and test sets in a 7:3 ratio. Following sampling, methimazole starting at 30 mg daily was given to hyperthyroidism patients, and high-dose intravenous methylprednisolone was given to ophthalmopathy patients. Whether ophthalmopathy could be predicted prospectively was tested in an independent validation cohort made up of fewer than 20 hyperthyroidism patients plus 17 patients who later progressed to ophthalmopathy. The study also compared thyroid tissue and blood T-cell repertoires from more than five Graves' hyperthyroidism patients.

Study-level results and caveats: In validation, progression to ophthalmopathy was predicted by the model with 65% to 71% sensitivity and 72% to 80% specificity, a median of about 6.8 months before onset. Blood samples also contained most of the expanded thyroid clonotypes (frequency above 0.001), which suggests that blood repertoires may reflect thyroid immune responses. Ophthalmopathy was separated from stable hyperthyroidism by a 13 V-J signature model, with over 85% sensitivity and 81% to 83% specificity obtained in cross-validation and 80%/75% obtained in testing. Sample size was not statistically predetermined, and blinding of investigators to group allocation was not performed.

The germline V gene encodes CDR1 SGHDT and CDR2 YYEEEE. Cut back by 0 bases and 6 bases, the V and J ends lie 19 bases apart. Inclusive of the bounding cysteine and phenylalanine, the CDR3 is 16 residues long. The entry retains the CDR3 DNA only, 48 bases that are in frame from base 1. TCR beta CDR3 regions were amplified from RNA transcripts. For the first round of RT-PCR on the TCR CDR3, the HTBI primer set was used together with the Qiagen OneStep RT-PCR kit. The libraries were constructed in a second round of multiplex PCR and then size-selected and purified. Libraries were sequenced paired-end with 100 bp reads on an Illumina HiSeq2000. In the authors' own workflow: SOAPnuke was used to process the raw data, with reads discarded if the reads contained adapters or uncalled bases, had a mean Phred below 15, or lacked an exact constant-primer or identifier match. High-quality paired reads were merged using COPE v1.2.5, and each unique nucleotide sequence was defined as a clonotype. MiTCR v1.1 was used to align the clonotypes against IMGT TRBV, TRBD and TRBJ reference segments. Analysis was restricted to V-J combinations with a frequency above 0.0001, which covered roughly 99% of repertoires. A TCS score was defined as the ratio between F50 (clonal expansion) and ExV (chaos), using BLOSUM62-based TCRdist between CDR3 peptides within each V-J. Welch's t-statistics and random forest reduced fewer than 600 V-J features to under 15, which were used in a naive Bayes classifier (R e1071). TCRdb redid the processing of the public reads, applying fastp at Q25 and MiXCR, and retained in-frame beta chains. Records with the same CDR3 protein are collapsed into one entry carrying the most frequent genes and DNA. TCRdb's processing, not the authors', yielded these V and J calls. The sample table contains hundreds of thousands of distinct CDR3 sequences; only one count was recorded for more than 11% of them. The ten top clones hold roughly 24% of the sample.

A patient counted as having stable Graves' hyperthyroidism if no progression to ophthalmopathy occurred over 18 months of follow-up. Hyperthyroidism patients were aged 18 to 65 years and newly diagnosed, with disease duration of less than 2 months. Patients with uncontrolled infections, other autoimmune diseases, pregnancy or lactation were excluded. Clinical symptoms, serum thyroxine and TRAb, thyroid ultrasound, and orbital computed tomography formed the basis for the diagnoses. PBMCs were isolated from 10 ml of fresh peripheral blood by Ficoll-Paque density gradient centrifugation. Total RNA was extracted with Trizol reagent, and quality was checked on an Agilent 2100 Bioanalyzer. Comment on this clonotype: What antigen it recognizes has not been identified. Within one base of it there is no much larger clone, and no base qualities were kept.

Material: blood. This TCR was recovered from a woman in her thirties with Graves' hyperthyroidism. Recombination linked TRBV5-6 to TRBJ2-7; the D gene could be either TRBD1 or TRBD2, each agreeing at 5 bases. DNA sequence: TGTGCCAGCAGCTTGGGGGACGTAATGCTGGCCGGCGAGCAGTACTTC. This encodes CASSLGDVMLAGEQYF.